This record concerns one TCR beta chain sequence. This specimen comes from a study of blood T cell repertoires in COVID-19. Across the study: COVID-19 samples collected from the United States, Italy and Spain covered acute and convalescent phases. Sources were T cells, B-cell-depleted T cells, or PBMCs; the material itself was cDNA or gDNA.

Germline assignment: CDR1 SGHRS and CDR2 YFSETQ. The CDR3 runs 15 residues. J gave up 5 bases and V 3 bases, and 6 bases lay outside the gene matches. Original analysis: Amplification from reference gene primers served as the basis for estimated nucleated cell counts. Method: immunoSEQ multiplex PCR; TCRdb's copy keeps in-frame clones and lacks some. That table supplies the V and J calls and clone size; D and trimming were determined from the DNA. The sample gives roughly 84,000 clones, 75% to 90% of which show up once; around 12% is in the top ten. The rearrangement uses TRBV5-1 and TRBJ2-2; the match to TRBD2 covers 8 bases. Sequenced material: peripheral blood. The clonotype was recovered from a woman between 40 and 55 years old with active or convalescent COVID-19. The CDR3 DNA is TGCGCCAGCAGCTCGGGACTAGTGGCGACCGGGGAGCTGTTTTTT. Protein product: CASSSGLVATGELFF.